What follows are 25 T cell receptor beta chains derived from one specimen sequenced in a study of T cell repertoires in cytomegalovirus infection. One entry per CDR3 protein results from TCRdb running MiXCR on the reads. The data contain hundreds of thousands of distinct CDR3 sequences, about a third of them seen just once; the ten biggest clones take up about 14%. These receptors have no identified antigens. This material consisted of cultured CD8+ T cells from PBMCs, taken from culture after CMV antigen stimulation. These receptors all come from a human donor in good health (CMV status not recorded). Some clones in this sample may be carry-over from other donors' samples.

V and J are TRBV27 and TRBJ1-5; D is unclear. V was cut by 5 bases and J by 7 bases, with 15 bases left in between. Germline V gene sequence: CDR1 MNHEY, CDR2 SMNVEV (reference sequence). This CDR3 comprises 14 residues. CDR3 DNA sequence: TGTGCCAGCAGTACCCTAGGGAAAAGACAGCCCCAGCATTTT. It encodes CASSTLGKRQPQHF.

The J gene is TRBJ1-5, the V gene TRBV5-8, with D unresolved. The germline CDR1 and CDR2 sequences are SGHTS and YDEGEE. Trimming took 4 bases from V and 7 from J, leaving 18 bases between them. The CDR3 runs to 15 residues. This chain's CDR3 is CASSGPFRAKQPQHF. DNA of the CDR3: TGTGCCAGCAGCGGGCCCTTTCGGGCGAAGCAGCCCCAGCATTTT.

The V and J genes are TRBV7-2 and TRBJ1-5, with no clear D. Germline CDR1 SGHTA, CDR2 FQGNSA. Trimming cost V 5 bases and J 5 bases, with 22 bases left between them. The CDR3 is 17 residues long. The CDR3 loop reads CASSRPGGPVKDQPQHF. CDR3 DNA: TGTGCCAGCAGCCGTCCGGGCGGTCCGGTAAAGGATCAGCCCCAGCATTTT.

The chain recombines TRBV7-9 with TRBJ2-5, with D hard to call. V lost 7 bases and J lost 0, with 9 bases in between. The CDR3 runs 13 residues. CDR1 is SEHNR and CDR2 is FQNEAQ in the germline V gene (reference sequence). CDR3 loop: CASTPEYQETQYF. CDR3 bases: TGTGCCAGCACCCCGGAGTACCAAGAGACCCAGTACTTC.

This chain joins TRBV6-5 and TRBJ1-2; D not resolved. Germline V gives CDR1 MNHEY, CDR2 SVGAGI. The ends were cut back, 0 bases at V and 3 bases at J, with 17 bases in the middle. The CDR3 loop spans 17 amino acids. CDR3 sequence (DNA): TGTGCCAGCAGTTACTCCCCCGGGGAGGGAATGGACTATGGCTACACCTTC. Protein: CASSYSPGEGMDYGYTF.

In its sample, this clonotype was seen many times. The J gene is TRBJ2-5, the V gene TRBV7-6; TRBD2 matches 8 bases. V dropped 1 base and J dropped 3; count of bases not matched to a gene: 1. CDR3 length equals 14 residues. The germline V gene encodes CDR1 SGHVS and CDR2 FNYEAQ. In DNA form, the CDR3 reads TGTGCCAGCAGCTTAGAAGCGGGGGAAGAGACCCAGTACTTC. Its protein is CASSLEAGEETQYF.

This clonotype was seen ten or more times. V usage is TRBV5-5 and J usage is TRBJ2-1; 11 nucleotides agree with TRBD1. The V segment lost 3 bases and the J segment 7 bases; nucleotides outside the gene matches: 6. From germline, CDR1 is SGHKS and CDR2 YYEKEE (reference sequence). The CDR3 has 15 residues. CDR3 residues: CASSSRDRGENEQFF. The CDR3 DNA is TGTGCCAGCAGCTCGCGGGACAGGGGGGAAAATGAGCAGTTCTTC.

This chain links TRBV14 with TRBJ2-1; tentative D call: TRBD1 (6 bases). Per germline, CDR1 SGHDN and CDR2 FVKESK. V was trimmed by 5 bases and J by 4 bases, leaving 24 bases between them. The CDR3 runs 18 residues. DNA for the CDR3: TGTGCCAGCAGCTCGTCGGACAGCATAGTCGGGTGGTACAATGAGCAGTTCTTC. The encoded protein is CASSSSDSIVGWYNEQFF.

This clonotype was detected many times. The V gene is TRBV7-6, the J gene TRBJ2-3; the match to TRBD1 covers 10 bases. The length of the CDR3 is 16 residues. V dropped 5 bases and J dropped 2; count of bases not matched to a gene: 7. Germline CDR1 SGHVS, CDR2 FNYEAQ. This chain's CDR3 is CASSPAGQGLTDTQYF. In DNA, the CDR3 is TGTGCCAGCAGCCCCGCGGGACAGGGGCTCACAGATACGCAGTATTTT.

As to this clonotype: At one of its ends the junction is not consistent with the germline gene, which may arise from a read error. CDR3 protein: CVSSYSGNNYGYTF. The CDR3 DNA is TGTGTCAGCAGTTACTCAGGGAATAACTATGGCTACACCTTC. The chain is built from TRBV6-6 and TRBJ1-2; perhaps TRBD1 as D (5 bases). Germline CDR1 reads MNHNY; CDR2 reads SVGAGI (reference sequence). The CDR3 is made up of 14 amino acids.

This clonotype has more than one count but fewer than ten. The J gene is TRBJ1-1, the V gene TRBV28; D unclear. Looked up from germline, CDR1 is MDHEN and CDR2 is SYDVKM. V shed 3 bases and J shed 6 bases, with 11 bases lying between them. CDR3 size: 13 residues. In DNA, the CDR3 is TGTGCCAGCAGTTTCGTTCCGGGAGCTGAAGCTTTCTTT. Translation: CASSFVPGAEAFF. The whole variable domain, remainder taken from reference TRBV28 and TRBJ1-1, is DVKVTQSSRYLVKRTGEKVFLECVQDMDHENMFWYRQDPGLGLRLIYFSYDVKMKEKGDIPEGYSVSREKKERFSLILESASTNQTSMYLCASSFVPGAEAFFGQGTRLTVV.

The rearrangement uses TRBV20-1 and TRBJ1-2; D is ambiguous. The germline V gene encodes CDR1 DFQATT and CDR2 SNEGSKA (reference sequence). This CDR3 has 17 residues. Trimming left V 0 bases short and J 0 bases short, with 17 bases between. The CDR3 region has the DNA TGCAGTGCTAGAGATAGGTGGAGGAATGGGACTAACTATGGCTACACCTTC. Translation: CSARDRWRNGTNYGYTF.

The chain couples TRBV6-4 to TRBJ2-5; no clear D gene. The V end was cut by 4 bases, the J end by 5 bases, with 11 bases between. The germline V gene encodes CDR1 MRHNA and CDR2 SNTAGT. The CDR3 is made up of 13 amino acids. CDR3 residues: CASSAILGETQYF. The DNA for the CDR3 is TGTGCCAGCAGTGCTATCCTAGGGGAGACCCAGTACTTC.

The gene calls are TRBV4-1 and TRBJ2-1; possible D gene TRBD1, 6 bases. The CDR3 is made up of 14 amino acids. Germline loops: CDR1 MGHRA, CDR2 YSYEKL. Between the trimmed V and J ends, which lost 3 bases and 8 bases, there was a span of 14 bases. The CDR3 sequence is CASSHQRDRYEQFF. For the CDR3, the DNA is TGCGCCAGCAGCCACCAACGAGACAGGTATGAGCAGTTCTTC.

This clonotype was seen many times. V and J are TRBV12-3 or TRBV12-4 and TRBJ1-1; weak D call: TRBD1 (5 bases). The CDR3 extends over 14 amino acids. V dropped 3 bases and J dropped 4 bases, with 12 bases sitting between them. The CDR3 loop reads CASSFWGSGTEAFF. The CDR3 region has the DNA TGTGCCAGCAGTTTTTGGGGGTCGGGCACTGAAGCTTTCTTT.

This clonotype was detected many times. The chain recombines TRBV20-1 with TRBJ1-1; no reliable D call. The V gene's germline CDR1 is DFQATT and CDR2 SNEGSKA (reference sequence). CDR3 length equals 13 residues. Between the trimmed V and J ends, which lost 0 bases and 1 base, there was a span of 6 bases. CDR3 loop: CSARDSQNTEAFF. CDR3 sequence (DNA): TGCAGTGCTAGAGACAGTCAGAACACTGAAGCTTTCTTT.

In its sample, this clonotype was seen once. CDR3 in DNA: TGTGCCAGCAGCCTCCTGGGGGGCTCCCTCCAAGAGACCCAGTACTTC. Protein sequence: CASSLLGGSLQETQYF. The chain employs TRBV9 and TRBJ2-5, with D tentatively TRBD1 or TRBD2 (6 bases each). The CDR3 extends over 16 amino acids. Germline V gives CDR1 SGDLS, CDR2 YYNGEE. Trimming pared 4 bases from V and 1 base from J, leaving 17 bases between.

CDR3 sequence: CASSEGGTREVTIYF. The CDR3 DNA follows: TGTGCCAGCAGTGAAGGGGGCACCCGAGAGGTAACCATATATTTT. The V and J genes are TRBV6-1 and TRBJ1-3; tentatively, D is TRBD1 (5 bases). The CDR3 covers 15 residues. The V and J ends lost 1 base and 10 bases respectively, with 17 bases between them. Germline values: CDR1 MNHNS, CDR2 SASEGT.

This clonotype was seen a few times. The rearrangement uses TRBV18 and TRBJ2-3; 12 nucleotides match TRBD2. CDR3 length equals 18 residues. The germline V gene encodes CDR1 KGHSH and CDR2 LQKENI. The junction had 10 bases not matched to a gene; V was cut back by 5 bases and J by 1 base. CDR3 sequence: CASSDTSGGIYRTDTQYF. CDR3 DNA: TGTGCCAGCTCAGACACTAGCGGGGGGATTTACCGCACAGATACGCAGTATTTT.

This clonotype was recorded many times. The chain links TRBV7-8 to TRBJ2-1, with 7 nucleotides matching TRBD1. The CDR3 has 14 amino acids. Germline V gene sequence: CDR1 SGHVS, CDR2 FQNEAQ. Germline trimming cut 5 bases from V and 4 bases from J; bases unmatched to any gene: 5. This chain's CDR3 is CASSHTGDYNEQFF. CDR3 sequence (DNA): TGTGCCAGCAGCCATACAGGGGATTACAATGAGCAGTTCTTC.

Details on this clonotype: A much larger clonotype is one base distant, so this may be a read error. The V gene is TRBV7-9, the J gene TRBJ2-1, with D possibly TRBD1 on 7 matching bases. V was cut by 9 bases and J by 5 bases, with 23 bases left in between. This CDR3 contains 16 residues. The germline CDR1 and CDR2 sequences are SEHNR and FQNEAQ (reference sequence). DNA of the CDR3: TGTGCCAGAAGGGTTCCGCGGGACAGCATTGACAATGAGCAGTTCTTC. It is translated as CARRVPRDSIDNEQFF.

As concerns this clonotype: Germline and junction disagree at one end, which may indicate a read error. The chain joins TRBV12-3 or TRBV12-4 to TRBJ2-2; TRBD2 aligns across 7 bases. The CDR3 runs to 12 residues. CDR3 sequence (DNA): TGTGCCACTCTCGGAGTCAGCGGGGAGCCGTTTTTT. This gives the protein CATLGVSGEPFF.

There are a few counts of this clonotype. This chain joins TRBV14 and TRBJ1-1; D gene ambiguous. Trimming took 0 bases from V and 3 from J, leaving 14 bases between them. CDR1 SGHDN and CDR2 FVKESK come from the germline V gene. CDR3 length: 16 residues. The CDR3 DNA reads TGTGCCAGCAGCCAAGATCCCTACAAATCCGACACTGAAGCTTTCTTT. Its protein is CASSQDPYKSDTEAFF.

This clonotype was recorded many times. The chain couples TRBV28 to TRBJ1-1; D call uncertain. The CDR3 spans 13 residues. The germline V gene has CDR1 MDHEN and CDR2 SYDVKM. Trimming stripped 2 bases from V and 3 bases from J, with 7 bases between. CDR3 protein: CASSLAPYTEAFF. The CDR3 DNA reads TGTGCCAGCAGTTTAGCCCCCTACACTGAAGCTTTCTTT.

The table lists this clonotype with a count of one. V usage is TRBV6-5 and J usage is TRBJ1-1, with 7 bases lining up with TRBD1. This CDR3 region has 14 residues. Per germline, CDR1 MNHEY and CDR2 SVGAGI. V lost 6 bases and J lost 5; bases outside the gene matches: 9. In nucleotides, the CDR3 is TGTGCCAGCAGCCCCGCACAGGGGATAACTGAAGCTTTCTTT. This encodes CASSPAQGITEAFF.